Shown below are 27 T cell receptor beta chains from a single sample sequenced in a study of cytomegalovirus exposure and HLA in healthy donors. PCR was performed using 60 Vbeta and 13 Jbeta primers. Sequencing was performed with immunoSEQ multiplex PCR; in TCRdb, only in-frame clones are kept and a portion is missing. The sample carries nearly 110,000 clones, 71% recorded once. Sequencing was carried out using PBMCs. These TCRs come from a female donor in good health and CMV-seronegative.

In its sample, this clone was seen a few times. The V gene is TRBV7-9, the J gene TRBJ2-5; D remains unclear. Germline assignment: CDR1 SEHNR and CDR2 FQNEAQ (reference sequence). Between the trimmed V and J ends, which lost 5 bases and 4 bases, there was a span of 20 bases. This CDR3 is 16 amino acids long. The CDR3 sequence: CASSTGPLPPPETQYF. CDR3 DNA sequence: TGTGCCAGCAGCACGGGTCCCCTCCCCCCTCCAGAGACCCAGTACTTC.

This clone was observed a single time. The CDR3 loop reads CASSPGLDRYNEQFF. In nucleotides, the CDR3 is TGTGCCAGCAGCCCGGGACTAGACCGCTACAATGAGCAGTTCTTC. This chain joins TRBV6-6 and TRBJ2-1; TRBD2 aligns across 8 bases. This CDR3 has 15 amino acids. Losses at the gene ends were 6 bases for V and 3 bases for J; bases not matched to a gene: 7. Per germline, CDR1 MNHNY and CDR2 SVGAGI (reference sequence).

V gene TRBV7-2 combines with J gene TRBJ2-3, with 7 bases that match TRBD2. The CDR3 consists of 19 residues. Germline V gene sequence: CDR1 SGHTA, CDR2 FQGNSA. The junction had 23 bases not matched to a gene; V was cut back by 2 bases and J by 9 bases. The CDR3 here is CASSLKGLREGPLRRTQYF. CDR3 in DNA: TGTGCCAGCAGCTTAAAAGGTTTGAGGGAGGGCCCCCTGAGACGGACGCAGTATTTT.

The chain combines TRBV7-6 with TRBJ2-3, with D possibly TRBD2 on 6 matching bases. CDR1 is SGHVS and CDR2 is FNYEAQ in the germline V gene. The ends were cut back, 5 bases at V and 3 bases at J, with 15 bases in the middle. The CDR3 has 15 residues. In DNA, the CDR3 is TGTGCCAGCAGCCCCCGGGGGAGGCTTACAGATACGCAGTATTTT. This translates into CASSPRGRLTDTQYF.

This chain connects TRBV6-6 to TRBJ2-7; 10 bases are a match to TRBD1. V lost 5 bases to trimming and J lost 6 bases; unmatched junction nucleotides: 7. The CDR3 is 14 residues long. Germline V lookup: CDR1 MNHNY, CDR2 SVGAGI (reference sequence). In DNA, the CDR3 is TGTGCCAGCAGTCCCGACAGGGGGCTTTCCGAGCAGTACTTC. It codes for CASSPDRGLSEQYF.

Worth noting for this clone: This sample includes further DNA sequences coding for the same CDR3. The CDR3 DNA follows: TGCGCCAGCAGTGATAGGGGTAACACTGAAGCTTTCTTT. Amino acids: CASSDRGNTEAFF. The chain links TRBV10-2 to TRBJ1-1, with D possibly TRBD1 on 5 matching bases. The V and J ends lost 3 bases and 2 bases respectively, with 7 bases between them. Germline CDR1 and CDR2: WSHSY and SAAADI. The CDR3 has 13 amino acids.

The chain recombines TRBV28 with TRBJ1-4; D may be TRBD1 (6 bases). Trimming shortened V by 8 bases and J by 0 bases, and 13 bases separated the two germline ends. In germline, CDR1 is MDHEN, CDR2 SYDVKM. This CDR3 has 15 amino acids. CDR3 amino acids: CASLTSGATNEKLFF. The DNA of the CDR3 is TGTGCCAGCCTCACGTCAGGGGCAACTAATGAAAAACTGTTTTTT. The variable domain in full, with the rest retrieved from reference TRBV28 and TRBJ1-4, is DVKVTQSSRYLVKRTGEKVFLECVQDMDHENMFWYRQDPGLGLRLIYFSYDVKMKEKGDIPEGYSVSREKKERFSLILESASTNQTSMYLCASLTSGATNEKLFFGSGTQLSVL.

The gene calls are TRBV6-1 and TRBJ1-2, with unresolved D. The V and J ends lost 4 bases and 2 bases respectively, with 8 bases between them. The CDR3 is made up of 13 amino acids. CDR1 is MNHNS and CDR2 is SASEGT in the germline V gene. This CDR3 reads CASSVRENYGYTF. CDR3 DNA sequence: TGTGCCAGCAGTGTTCGGGAGAACTATGGCTACACCTTC.

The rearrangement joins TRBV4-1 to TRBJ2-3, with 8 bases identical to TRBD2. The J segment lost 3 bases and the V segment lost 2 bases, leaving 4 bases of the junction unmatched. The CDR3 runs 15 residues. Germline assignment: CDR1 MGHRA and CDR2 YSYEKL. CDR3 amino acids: CASSQSGRGTDTQYF. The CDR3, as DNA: TGCGCCAGCAGCCAATCCGGGAGGGGTACAGATACGCAGTATTTT.

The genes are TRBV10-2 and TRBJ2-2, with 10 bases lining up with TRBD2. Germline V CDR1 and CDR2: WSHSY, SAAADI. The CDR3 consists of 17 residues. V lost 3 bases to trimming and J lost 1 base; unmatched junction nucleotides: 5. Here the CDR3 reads CASSDSEREGNTGELFF. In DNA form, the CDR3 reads TGCGCCAGCAGTGACTCGGAGCGGGAGGGGAACACCGGGGAGCTGTTTTTT.

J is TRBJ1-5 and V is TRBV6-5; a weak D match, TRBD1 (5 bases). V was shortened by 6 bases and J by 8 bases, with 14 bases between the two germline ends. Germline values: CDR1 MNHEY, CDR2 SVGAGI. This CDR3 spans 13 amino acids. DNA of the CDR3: TGTGCCAGCAGCAAGGGGTTCTTTGAGCCCCAGCATTTT. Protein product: CASSKGFFEPQHF.

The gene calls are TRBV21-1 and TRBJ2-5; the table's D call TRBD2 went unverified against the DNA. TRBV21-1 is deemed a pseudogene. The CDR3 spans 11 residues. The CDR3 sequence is CASSKRETQYF. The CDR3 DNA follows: TGTGCCAGCAGCAAACGAGAGACCCAGTACTTC.

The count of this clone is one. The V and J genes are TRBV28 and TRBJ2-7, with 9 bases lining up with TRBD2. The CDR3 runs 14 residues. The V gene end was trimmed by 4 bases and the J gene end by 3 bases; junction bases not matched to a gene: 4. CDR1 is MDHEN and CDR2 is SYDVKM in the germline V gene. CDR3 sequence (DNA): TGTGCCAGCAGTTCGGCTAGCGGGGACTACGAGCAGTACTTC. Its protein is CASSSASGDYEQYF.

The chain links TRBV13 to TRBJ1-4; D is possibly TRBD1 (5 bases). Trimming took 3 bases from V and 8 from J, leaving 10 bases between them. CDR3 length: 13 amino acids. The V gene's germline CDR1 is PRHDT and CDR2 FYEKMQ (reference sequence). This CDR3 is CASSFQGREKLFF. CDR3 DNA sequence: TGTGCCAGCAGCTTCCAGGGCAGGGAAAAACTGTTTTTT.

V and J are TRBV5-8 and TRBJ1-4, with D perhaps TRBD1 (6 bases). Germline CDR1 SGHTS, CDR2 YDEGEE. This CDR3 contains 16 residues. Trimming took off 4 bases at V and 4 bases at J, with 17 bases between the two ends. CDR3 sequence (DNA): TGTGCCAGCAGCCCTGGTATCGGGGGGCTTAATGAAAAACTGTTTTTT. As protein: CASSPGIGGLNEKLFF.

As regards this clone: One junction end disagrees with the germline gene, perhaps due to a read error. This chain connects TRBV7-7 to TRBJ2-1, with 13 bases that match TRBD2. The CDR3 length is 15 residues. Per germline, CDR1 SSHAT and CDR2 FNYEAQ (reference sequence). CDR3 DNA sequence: TGTGCTAGCAGCTCCGGACTAGCGGGAGACAATGAGCAGTTCTTC. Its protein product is CASSSGLAGDNEQFF.

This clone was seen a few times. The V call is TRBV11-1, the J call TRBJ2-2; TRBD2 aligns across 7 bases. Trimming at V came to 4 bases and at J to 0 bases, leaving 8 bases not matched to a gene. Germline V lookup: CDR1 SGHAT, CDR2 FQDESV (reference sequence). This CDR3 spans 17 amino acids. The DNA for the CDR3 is TGTGCCAGCAGCTCGGGGGGTTGGGCTGCGAACACCGGGGAGCTGTTTTTT. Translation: CASSSGGWAANTGELFF.

Here the CDR3 reads CAWSVGTVGETQYF. The CDR3, as DNA: TGTGCCTGGAGTGTCGGGACAGTGGGGGAGACCCAGTACTTC. The rearrangement joins TRBV30 to TRBJ2-5, with 7 bases aligning to TRBD1. CDR1 is GTSNPN and CDR2 is SVGIG in the germline V gene (reference sequence). The CDR3 runs to 14 residues. V shed 0 bases, J shed 5 bases, and the junction held 6 bases outside the gene matches.

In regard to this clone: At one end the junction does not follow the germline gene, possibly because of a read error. The CDR3 here is CASSRAGLAVADF. The DNA of the CDR3 is TGTGCCAGCAGTCGGGCGGGACTAGCGGTTGCAGACTTC. The chain has TRBV27 and TRBJ2-7; 11 bases align to TRBD2. Germline V gives CDR1 MNHEY, CDR2 SMNVEV (reference sequence). The CDR3 is 13 residues long.

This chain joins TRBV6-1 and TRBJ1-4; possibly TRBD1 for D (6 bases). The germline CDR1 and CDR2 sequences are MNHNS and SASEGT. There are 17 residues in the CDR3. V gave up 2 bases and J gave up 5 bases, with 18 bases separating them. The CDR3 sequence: CASSERSVQGRNEKLFF. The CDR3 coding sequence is TGTGCCAGCAGTGAAAGGTCGGTACAGGGAAGAAATGAAAAACTGTTTTTT.

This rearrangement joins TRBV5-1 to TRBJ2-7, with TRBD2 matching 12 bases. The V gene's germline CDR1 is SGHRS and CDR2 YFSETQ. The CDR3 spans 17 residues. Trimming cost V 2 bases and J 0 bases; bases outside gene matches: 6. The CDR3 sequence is CASSFLAGGTLSYEQYF. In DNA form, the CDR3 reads TGCGCCAGCAGCTTTCTAGCGGGAGGGACCCTCTCCTACGAGCAGTACTTC.

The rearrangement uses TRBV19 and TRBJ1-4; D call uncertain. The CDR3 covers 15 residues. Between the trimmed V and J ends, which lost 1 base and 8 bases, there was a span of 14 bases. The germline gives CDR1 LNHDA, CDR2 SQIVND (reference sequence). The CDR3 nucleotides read TGTGCCAGTAGTATAGGGCGGGAATGGTCCGAAAAACTGTTTTTT. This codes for CASSIGREWSEKLFF.

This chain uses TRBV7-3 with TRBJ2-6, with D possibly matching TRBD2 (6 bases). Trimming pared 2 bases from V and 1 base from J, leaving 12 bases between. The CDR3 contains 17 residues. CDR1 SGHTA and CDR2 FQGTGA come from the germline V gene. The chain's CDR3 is CASSLGGRRSGANVLTF. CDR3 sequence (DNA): TGTGCCAGCAGCTTAGGGGGGAGGAGGTCTGGGGCCAACGTCCTGACTTTC.

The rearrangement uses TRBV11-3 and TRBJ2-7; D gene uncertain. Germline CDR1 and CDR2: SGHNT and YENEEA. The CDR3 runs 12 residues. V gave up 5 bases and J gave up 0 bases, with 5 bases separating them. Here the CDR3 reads CASSHSSYEQYF. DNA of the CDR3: TGTGCCAGCAGCCACTCCTCCTACGAGCAGTACTTC.

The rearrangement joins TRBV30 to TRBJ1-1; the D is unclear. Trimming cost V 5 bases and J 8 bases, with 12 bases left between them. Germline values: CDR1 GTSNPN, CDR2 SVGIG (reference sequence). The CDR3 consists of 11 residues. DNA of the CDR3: TGTGCCTGGGGTTGGACTTCCGAAGCTTTCTTT. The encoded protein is CAWGWTSEAFF.

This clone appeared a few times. CDR3 DNA: TGTGCCAGCTCACCACCGTTTCTAGCGGGAGGAGGCGTCGGGGAGCAGTACTTC. As protein: CASSPPFLAGGGVGEQYF. This chain joins TRBV18 and TRBJ2-7, with 11 bases that match TRBD2. The CDR3 totals 18 residues. With 0 bases clipped from V and 7 bases from J, the junction kept 14 bases outside the gene matches. CDR1 is KGHSH and CDR2 is LQKENI in the germline V gene.

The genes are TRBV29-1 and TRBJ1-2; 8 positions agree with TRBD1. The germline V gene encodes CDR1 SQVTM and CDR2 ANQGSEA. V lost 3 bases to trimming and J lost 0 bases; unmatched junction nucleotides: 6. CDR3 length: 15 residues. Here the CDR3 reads CSVDDRGIPNYGYTF. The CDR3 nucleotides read TGCAGCGTTGACGACAGGGGAATACCTAACTATGGCTACACCTTC.